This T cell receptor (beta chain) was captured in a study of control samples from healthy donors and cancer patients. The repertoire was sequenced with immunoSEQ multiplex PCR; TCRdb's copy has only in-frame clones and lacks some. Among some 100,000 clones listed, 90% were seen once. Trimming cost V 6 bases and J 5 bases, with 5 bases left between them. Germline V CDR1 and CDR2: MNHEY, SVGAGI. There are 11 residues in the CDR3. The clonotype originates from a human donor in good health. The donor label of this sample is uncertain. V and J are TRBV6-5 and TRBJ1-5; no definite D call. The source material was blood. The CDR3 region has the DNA TGTGCCAGCAGCCAATATCAGCCCCAGCATTTT. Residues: CASSQYQPQHF.